The present entry profiles one TCR beta chain with its context. This sample stems from a study of blood T cells in healthy people across ages. A second PCR, run for about 7 to 11 cycles, used a sample-barcoded 5' primer plus a J-beta primer mix. TCRdb reprocessed the 5' RACE reads via MiXCR and lists one record per CDR3 protein. The sample gives over a million distinct CDR3 sequences, under 30% of which show up once; 0.65% to 0.75% is in the top ten. The CDR3 is 15 amino acids. V lost 4 bases, J lost 0 bases, and 6 bases stayed unmatched. Per the germline V gene, CDR1 is MDHEN and CDR2 is SYDVKM. These sequences were also reported in another study, on T cells of mothers and their children.

The TCR sequence derives from a girl aged 2 to 9 in good health. Specimen: blood. The chain has TRBV28 and TRBJ2-7, with TRBD2 matching over 7 bases. The CDR3 reads CASSSQRGLSYEQYF. CDR3 DNA sequence: TGTGCCAGCAGTTCCCAGCGGGGCCTCTCCTACGAGCAGTACTTC.